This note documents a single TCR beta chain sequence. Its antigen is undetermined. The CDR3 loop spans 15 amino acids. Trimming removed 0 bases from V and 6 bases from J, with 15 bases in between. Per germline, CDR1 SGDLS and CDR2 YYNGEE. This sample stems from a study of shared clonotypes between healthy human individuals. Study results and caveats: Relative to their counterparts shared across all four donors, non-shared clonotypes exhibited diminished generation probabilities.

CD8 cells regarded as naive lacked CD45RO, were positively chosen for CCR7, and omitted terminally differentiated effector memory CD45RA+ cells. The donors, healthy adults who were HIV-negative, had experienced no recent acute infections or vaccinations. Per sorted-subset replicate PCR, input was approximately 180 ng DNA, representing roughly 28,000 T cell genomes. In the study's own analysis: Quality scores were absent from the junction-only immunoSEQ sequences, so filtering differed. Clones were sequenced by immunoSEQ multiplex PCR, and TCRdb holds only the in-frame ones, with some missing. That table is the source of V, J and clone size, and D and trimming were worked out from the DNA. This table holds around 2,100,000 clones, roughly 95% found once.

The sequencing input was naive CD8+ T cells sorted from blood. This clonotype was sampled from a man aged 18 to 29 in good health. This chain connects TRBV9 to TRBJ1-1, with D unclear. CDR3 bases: TGTGCCAGCAGCGTAGTGTCCTCGGGTGGGGCTGAAGCTTTCTTT. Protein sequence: CASSVVSSGGAEAFF. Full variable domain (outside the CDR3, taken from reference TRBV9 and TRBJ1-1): DSGVTQTPKHLITATGQRVTLRCSPRSGDLSVYWYQQSLDQGLQFLIQYYNGEERAKGNILERFSAQQFPDLHSELNLSSLELGDSALYFCASSVVSSGGAEAFFGQGTRLTVV.